The 27 T cell receptor beta chains given below trace back to one sample, sequenced in a study of TET2 disruption in CD19-targeted CAR T cells. These receptors' antigens are unknown. Documented treatment: autologous CTL019 cells: CD19 CAR with 4-1BB and CD3 zeta domains. Profiled with immunoSEQ multiplex PCR; TCRdb holds only in-frame clones, not every one. The sample's table shows 25,000 to 30,000 clones. Source: CD8- CAR+ T cells sorted from cultured blood T cells, taken for CD19 CAR T cell therapy. Subset of the sample: CD8-negative CAR-positive T cells from the infusion product. The receptors come from a man aged 65 to 85 with chronic lymphocytic leukemia.

A note on this clone: Read data end 3 residues before the CDR3 end; the end is taken from the germline J gene. The chain has TRBV5-1 and TRBJ2-7, with D tentatively TRBD1 (6 bases). Trimming shortened V by 5 bases and J by 2 bases, and 17 bases separated the two germline ends. Germline values: CDR1 SGHRS, CDR2 YFSETQ. The CDR3 loop spans 15 amino acids. CDR3 DNA, as far as it was read: TGCGCCAGCAGTATTGCCACCCGGGACACCTACGAG. Translating gives CASSIATRDTYE. The whole CDR3 sequence is CASSIATRDTYEQYF.

A word on this clone: The DNA ends 3 residues before the CDR3 does, and the rest of the CDR3 is filled in from the germline J gene. J is TRBJ1-2 and V is TRBV18; 9 nucleotides match TRBD1. This CDR3 has 15 residues. Germline CDR1 and CDR2: KGHSH and LQKENI. The CDR3 bases that were read are TGTGCCAGCTCACCGGGGACAGGGACCTCCTACGAC. Translation: CASSPGTGTSYD. The whole CDR3 sequence is CASSPGTGTSYDYTF.

The CDR3 region is CATSGDRGRQPQYF. The CDR3 bases that were read are TGTGCCACCTCCGGGGACAGGGGGCGTCAGCCT. V is TRBV12-3 or TRBV12-4 and J is TRBJ2-4; 12 nucleotides match TRBD1. The read gets to within 3 residues of the CDR3 end, and the germline J gene fills in the rest. The CDR3 is made up of 14 amino acids.

As regards this clone: The read ends 3 residues early relative to the CDR3; the germline J gene fills the gap. The chain joins TRBV10-2 to TRBJ1-1; 7 bases agree with TRBD1. Germline V gene sequence: CDR1 WSHSY, CDR2 SAAADI. This CDR3 contains 13 residues. Germline trimming cut 11 bases from V and 3 bases from J; bases unmatched to any gene: 9. The CDR3 DNA, read in part, is TGCGCCGTAAGACAGGGAAAGGACACTGAA. As protein: CAVRQGKDTE. The complete CDR3 protein is CAVRQGKDTEAFF.

Details on this clone: The junction shows a germline mismatch at one end, possibly a read error. The read falls 3 residues short of the CDR3 end, and the missing part is taken from the germline J gene. This rearrangement joins TRBV2 to TRBJ1-2; D gene unclear. CDR1 and CDR2 (germline): SNHLY, FYNNEI. The CDR3 length is 14 residues. The DNA read from the CDR3 is TGTGCCAGCAGTGACAGTTGGGTTAACTATGGT. It is translated as CASSDSWVNYG. In full, the CDR3 is CASSDSWVNYGYTF.

Points on this clone: The sequence runs out 3 residues before the end of the CDR3; the remainder is reconstructed from the germline J gene. The genes are TRBV10-3 and TRBJ1-4; 8 bases agree with TRBD1. Germline V CDR1 and CDR2: ENHRY, SYGVKD. There are 14 residues in the CDR3. J lost 8 bases, V lost 4 bases, and 6 bases had no gene match. The sequenced CDR3 bases are TGTGCCATCAGTGCGGCAGGGGGCAAAGAAAAA. It yields the protein CAISAAGGKEK. The complete CDR3 protein is CAISAAGGKEKLFF.

Concerning this clone: The missing CDR3 end, 3 residues past where the read stops, is filled in from the germline J gene. The J gene is TRBJ2-3, the V gene TRBV4-2; 11 bases are shared with TRBD2. Germline lookup yields CDR1 LGHNA and CDR2 YNFKEQ. Germline trimming cut 0 bases from V and 3 bases from J; bases unmatched to any gene: 5. The CDR3 sequence is 17 residues long. CDR3 residues: CASSQDRGLAGTDTQYF. The covered CDR3 bases are TGTGCCAGCAGCCAAGATAGAGGACTAGCGGGTACAGATACG.

A word on this clone: The read finishes 3 residues shy of the CDR3 end, and the germline J gene is used to complete it. The rearrangement joins TRBV28 to TRBJ1-2, with 8 bases aligning to TRBD1. Germline CDR1 is MDHEN and CDR2 is SYDVKM. The CDR3 sequence is 13 residues long. This CDR3 reads CASSLGQGGGYTF. CDR3 DNA, as far as it was read: TGTGCCAGCAGTTTAGGACAGGGCGGCGGC.

As concerns this clone: The read finishes 3 residues shy of the CDR3 end, and the germline J gene is used to complete it. The chain joins TRBV28 to TRBJ2-7; D is possibly TRBD2 (6 bases). Trimming removed 7 bases from V and 6 bases from J, with 22 bases in between. CDR1 MDHEN and CDR2 SYDVKM come from the germline V gene. This CDR3 is 15 amino acids long. The CDR3: CASTPERGAGFEQYF. The covered CDR3 bases are TGTGCCAGCACGCCAGAACGAGGGGCGGGGTTCGAG.

Regarding this clone: The read falls 3 residues short of the CDR3 end, and the missing part is taken from the germline J gene. The chain joins TRBV20-1 to TRBJ1-1; 8 bases are shared with TRBD1. The trim removed 3 bases at V and 6 bases at J, leaving 15 bases unmatched. Germline loops: CDR1 DFQATT, CDR2 SNEGSKA (reference sequence). The CDR3 runs to 16 residues. Incomplete CDR3 DNA: TGCAGTGCTAGGGGGCAGGGGGCGATGAATGGCCCTGAA. It is translated as CSARGQGAMNGPE. The CDR3 reads in full as CSARGQGAMNGPEAFF.

A word on this clone: The CDR3 extends 3 residues past the end of the read, so its final part is completed from the germline J gene. The chain couples TRBV20-1 to TRBJ2-7; 7 nucleotides agree with TRBD1. The V gene end was trimmed by 6 bases and the J gene end by 4 bases; junction bases not matched to a gene: 9. The CDR3 has 13 residues. Germline lookup yields CDR1 DFQATT and CDR2 SNEGSKA (reference sequence). The sequenced CDR3 bases are TGCAGTGCCGAGCGGACAGGCGATTACGAG. This sequence encodes CSAERTGDYE. The whole CDR3 is CSAERTGDYEQYF.

To note about this clone: The read falls 3 residues short of the CDR3 end, and the missing part is taken from the germline J gene. The chain has TRBV5-6 and TRBJ1-1; TRBD1 is a possible D gene (5 bases). The germline gives CDR1 SGHDT, CDR2 YYEEEE. The ends were cut back, 0 bases at V and 0 bases at J, with 9 bases in the middle. The CDR3 spans 15 residues. This chain's CDR3 is CASSLAGRVNTEAFF. The DNA read from the CDR3 is TGTGCCAGCAGCTTGGCCGGCAGGGTGAACACTGAA.

Remarks on this clone: The read gets to within 3 residues of the CDR3 end, and the germline J gene fills in the rest. J is TRBJ1-6 and V is TRBV20-1; the D gene is possibly TRBD1 (5 bases). The V and J ends lost 7 bases and 6 bases respectively, with 16 bases between them. Germline V CDR1 and CDR2: DFQATT, SNEGSKA (reference sequence). This CDR3 is 14 amino acids long. The CDR3 DNA, read in part, is TGCAGTGGGACCCAGGGACTAAGTAATTCACCC. Protein sequence: CSGTQGLSNSP. From start to end, the CDR3 is CSGTQGLSNSPLHF.

Regarding this clone: The read ends 3 residues shy of where the CDR3 ends; the end is completed using the germline J gene. This rearrangement joins TRBV20-1 to TRBJ2-2; no reliable D call. Trimming left V 5 bases short and J 1 base short, with 11 bases between. The CDR3 spans 14 residues. Germline CDR1 DFQATT, CDR2 SNEGSKA (reference sequence). CDR3 bases read: TGCAGTGCTTGGTCTGGCCAGAACACCGGGGAG. Its protein product is CSAWSGQNTGE. The entire CDR3 is CSAWSGQNTGELFF.

On this clone itself: The read falls 3 residues short of the CDR3 end, and the missing part is taken from the germline J gene. The chain recombines TRBV3-1 (or the pseudogene TRBV3-2) with TRBJ2-7; the D gene is possibly TRBD1 (6 bases). Trimming stripped 0 bases from V and 2 bases from J, with 11 bases between. The CDR3 length is 15 residues. Germline V gene lookup returns CDR1 LGHDT and CDR2 YNNKEL (reference sequence). The part of the CDR3 DNA that was read is TGTGCCAGCAGCCAAGAAACGGACAGTACCTACGAG. This gives the protein CASSQETDSTYE. The complete CDR3 protein is CASSQETDSTYEQYF.

Details on this clone: The CDR3 is cut off 3 residues early in the read; its end comes from the germline J gene. The V gene is TRBV19, the J gene TRBJ1-5; 8 bases agree with TRBD1. CDR1 is LNHDA, CDR2 SQIVND, per germline (reference sequence). V gave up 5 bases and J gave up 4 bases; unmatched junction bases: 10. The CDR3 spans 16 residues. This CDR3 is CASSRQGTGRNQPQHF. CDR3 bases read: TGTGCCAGTAGTCGACAGGGGACAGGTCGGAATCAGCCC.

About this clone: With the read ending 3 residues before the CDR3 end, the germline J gene is used to fill in that end. The chain carries TRBV18 and TRBJ2-4; D is ambiguous. From germline, CDR1 is KGHSH and CDR2 LQKENI. CDR3 length equals 14 residues. The CDR3 loop is CASSPPTANYGQYF. CDR3 DNA, as far as it was read: TGTGCCAGCTCACCACCTACGGCTAACTATGGT.

As concerns this clone: The read terminates 3 residues before the CDR3 end, so the remaining end is supplied by the germline J gene. This chain joins TRBV2 and TRBJ1-2; D perhaps matches TRBD1 (6 bases). The germline V gene has CDR1 SNHLY and CDR2 FYNNEI. The CDR3 spans 16 residues. CDR3 residues: CASSEGAGPATDTYTF. The sequenced CDR3 bases are TGTGCCAGCAGTGAGGGGGCAGGACCAGCCACAGATACC.

Concerning this clone: The observed sequence ends 3 residues before the CDR3 terminus, with the missing tail filled in from the germline J gene. The gene calls are TRBV10-3 and TRBJ2-4; 9 bases are a match to TRBD1. Germline V CDR1 and CDR2: ENHRY, SYGVKD. CDR3 length: 14 residues. Partial CDR3 DNA: TGTGCCATCAGACGGACAGGGGATAACTATGGT. This gives the protein CAIRRTGDNYG. The whole CDR3 sequence is CAIRRTGDNYGQYF.

This clone is deemed medium-sized by its frequency. The read ends 3 residues shy of where the CDR3 ends; the end is completed using the germline J gene. The V gene is TRBV24-1, the J gene TRBJ1-1, with D perhaps TRBD1 (6 bases). Trimming left V 3 bases short and J 1 base short, with 11 bases between. Germline V gene data show CDR1 as KGHDR and CDR2 as SFDVKD. This CDR3 has 15 amino acids. Partial CDR3 DNA: TGTGCCACCAGTGATGAAGGGGGGGGGAACACTGAA. Residues: CATSDEGGGNTE. The whole CDR3 is CATSDEGGGNTEAFF.

Comments on this clone: The read comes to an end 3 residues before the CDR3 does, leaving the germline J gene to fill in the end. The J gene is TRBJ2-5, the V gene TRBV10-3; D may be TRBD2 (6 bases). Germline lookup yields CDR1 ENHRY and CDR2 SYGVKD. The V and J ends lost 4 bases and 5 bases respectively, with 14 bases between them. The CDR3 extends over 14 amino acids. The CDR3 sequence: CAISGEWRGETQYF. The sequenced CDR3 bases are TGTGCCATCAGTGGAGAGTGGCGGGGCGAGACC.

On this clone: The read finishes 3 residues shy of the CDR3 end, and the germline J gene is used to complete it. This chain joins TRBV18 and TRBJ1-2, with 11 bases lining up with TRBD1. Germline CDR1 is KGHSH and CDR2 is LQKENI. This CDR3 region has 15 residues. Trimming cost V 5 bases and J 3 bases; bases outside gene matches: 5. CDR3 protein: CASSGQGAGDYGYTF. CDR3 DNA (partial): TGTGCCAGCTCAGGACAGGGGGCTGGAGACTATGGC.

Note on this clone: The missing CDR3 end, 3 residues past where the read stops, is filled in from the germline J gene. This chain links TRBV14 with TRBJ1-3; D is perhaps TRBD1 (6 bases). Germline values: CDR1 SGHDN, CDR2 FVKESK. This CDR3 has 13 residues. CDR3 DNA (partial): TGTGCCAGCAGCCGGGACACAAGTCCCGTG. Its translation is CASSRDTSPV. The entire CDR3 protein is CASSRDTSPVIYF. The full variable domain, rest sourced from reference TRBV14 and TRBJ1-3, is EAGVTQFPSHSVIEKGQTVTLRCDPISGHDNLYWYRRVMGKEIKFLLHFVKESKQDESGMPNNRFLAERTGGTYSTLKVQPAELEDSGVYFCASSRDTSPVIYFGEGSWLTVV.

Notes on this clone: Read sequence stops 3 residues before the CDR3 end, and the germline J gene provides the missing end. The chain is built from TRBV9 and TRBJ2-5; 9 bases agree with TRBD1. Trimming cost V 5 bases and J 5 bases; bases outside gene matches: 13. This CDR3 has 16 amino acids. From germline, CDR1 is SGDLS and CDR2 YYNGEE. The CDR3 protein is CASSQWTGDRLETQYF. The part of the CDR3 DNA that was read is TGTGCCAGCAGTCAGTGGACAGGGGATAGATTGGAGACC.

As regards this clone: The CDR3 goes on 3 residues after the read ends, and that part is filled in from the germline J gene. This sample also contains other DNA sequences that code for the same CDR3. The V gene is TRBV7-7, the J gene TRBJ1-2, with D perhaps TRBD1 (6 bases). Germline V gene sequence: CDR1 SSHAT, CDR2 FNYEAQ (reference sequence). The CDR3 is made up of 12 amino acids. The DNA read from the CDR3 is TGTGCCAGCAGCCAGGACAGAGATACA. Translation gives CASSQDRDT. The entire CDR3 reads CASSQDRDTYTF.

With regard to this clone: The read terminates 3 residues ahead of where the CDR3 ends, so the germline J gene completes it. The chain links TRBV7-9 to TRBJ2-4, with D unresolved. The CDR3 length is 14 residues. Germline-derived CDR1 and CDR2 are SEHNR and FQNEAQ (reference sequence). CDR3 in amino acids: CASSLAGRDQPQYF. CDR3 DNA, as far as it was read: TGTGCCAGCAGCTTAGCGGGCAGAGATCAGCCT.

Notes on this clone: The CDR3 end is not reached by the read, which stops 3 residues before it; the germline J gene fills it in. The V gene is TRBV5-1, the J gene TRBJ1-1, with 9 bases matching TRBD1. The germline gives CDR1 SGHRS, CDR2 YFSETQ. This CDR3 has 16 amino acids. The CDR3 bases that were read are TGCGCCAGCAGCACCGGACAGGGGCAAACCACAGATACG. It codes for CASSTGQGQTTDT. The complete CDR3 reads CASSTGQGQTTDTAFF. The full variable domain, its missing parts supplied by reference TRBV5-1 and TRBJ1-1, is KAGVTQTPRYLIKTRGQQVTLSCSPISGHRSVSWYQQTPGQGLQFLFEYFSETQRNKGNFPGRFSGRQFSNSRSEMNVSTLELGDSALYLCASSTGQGQTTDTAFFGQGTRLTVV.